This T cell receptor (beta chain) was captured by sequencing in a study of monozygotic twins with inflammatory bowel disease. A template switching step added UMIs, each with a 6-nucleotide sample barcode. One entry per CDR3 protein, without DNA, is what TCRdb gives after re-calling the 5' RACE reads. The ten most abundant clones cover 2.4% of a sample with over 110,000 distinct CDR3 sequences. Whole-study results and caveats: Among IBD patients, fewer clonotypes were shared with others than among healthy twins, especially with disease activity. Differing T cell subtypes remained indistinguishable.

This CDR3 has 13 amino acids. Germline loops: CDR1 SQVTM, CDR2 ANQGSEA. In regard to this clonotype: What it binds is unknown.

Source material: blood. This receptor was obtained from a human donor with ulcerative colitis or Crohn's disease, or a healthy co-twin of an affected twin (not recorded which). The chain joins TRBV29-1 to TRBJ2-5; TCRdb indicates TRBD2, and absent DNA this call remains unverified. The CDR3 is CSASGTGGETQYF.